One and the same sample provided the 19 T cell receptor beta chains below, sequenced in a study of OX40 agonist ivuxolimab in advanced cancers. Using immunoSEQ multiplex PCR, the repertoire was profiled, and TCRdb retains in-frame clones only, with some absent. The sample records 60,000 to 95,000 clones, roughly 87% being singletons. Sequenced material: CD4+ or CD8+ T cells sorted from blood, taken in a trial of the OX40 agonist ivuxolimab. All receptors come from an adult with an advanced solid tumor such as melanoma, head and neck, liver or kidney cancer.

This sequence joins TRBV7-3 and TRBJ1-1; 10 bases fit TRBD1. The CDR3 length is 16 residues. Germline V gene sequence: CDR1 SGHTA, CDR2 FQGTGA. Trimming cost V 2 bases and J 5 bases; bases outside gene matches: 8. CDR3 in amino acids: CASSLEPRDRGTEAFF. Written as DNA, the CDR3 is TGTGCCAGCAGCTTAGAGCCCAGGGACAGGGGAACTGAAGCTTTCTTT.

V usage is TRBV18 and J usage is TRBJ2-2; perhaps D is TRBD1 or TRBD2 (6 bases each). The germline gives CDR1 KGHSH, CDR2 LQKENI. CDR3 size: 14 residues. The V and J ends lost 4 bases and 9 bases respectively, with 15 bases between them. The CDR3 reads CASSQLGGDRELFF. The CDR3 DNA follows: TGTGCCAGCTCACAACTCGGGGGCGATAGGGAGCTGTTTTTT.

The V gene is TRBV11-2, the J gene TRBJ1-2; D perhaps matches TRBD1 (6 bases). Germline CDR1 and CDR2: SGHAT and FQNNGV. This CDR3 is built from 15 residues. With 5 bases removed from V and 3 bases from J, the gap between germline ends came to 16 bases. The chain's CDR3 is CASSKQGLAHYGYTF. The CDR3 coding sequence is TGTGCCAGCAGCAAGCAGGGGCTGGCCCACTATGGCTACACCTTC.

The chain employs TRBV21-1 and TRBJ1-2. TRBV21-1 is noted as a pseudogene. The CDR3 covers 14 residues. The CDR3 DNA follows: TGTGCCAGCAGCAAGTTTCCGGGTATGGTTGGCTACACCTTC. This encodes CASSKFPGMVGYTF.

The CDR3 DNA reads TGTGCCTGGAGTGATGGGGCCAACGTCCTGACTTTC. Residues: CAWSDGANVLTF. J is TRBJ2-6 and V is TRBV30; D unclear. The CDR3 sequence is 12 residues long. Germline assignment: CDR1 GTSNPN and CDR2 SVGIG (reference sequence). V shed 1 base and J shed 3 bases, with 1 base lying between them.

This clone was observed once. The chain has TRBV5-6 and TRBJ1-2, with D possibly matching TRBD1 (6 bases). The CDR3 has 15 residues. Germline V gene sequence: CDR1 SGHDT, CDR2 YYEEEE. The V end lost 0 bases, the J end lost 4 bases, and 13 bases lay between the germline ends. CDR3: CASSLVGKGGYGYTF. DNA for the CDR3: TGTGCCAGCAGCTTGGTAGGCAAAGGGGGCTATGGCTACACCTTC.

The CDR3 here is CASRRLAGDTGELFF. The CDR3 DNA is TGCGCCAGCAGAAGACTAGCGGGGGACACCGGGGAGCTGTTTTTT. The chain is built from TRBV5-1 and TRBJ2-2; 12 bases are a match to TRBD2. The length of the CDR3 is 15 residues. Trimming cost V 5 bases and J 3 bases; bases outside gene matches: 2. Germline V lookup: CDR1 SGHRS, CDR2 YFSETQ.

The chain is built from TRBV7-8 and TRBJ2-2, with 9 bases that match TRBD1. Germline CDR1 SGHVS, CDR2 FQNEAQ. With V trimmed by 3 bases and J by 6 bases, 5 bases remained unmatched. The CDR3 runs to 15 residues. For the CDR3, the DNA is TGTGCCAGCAGCTTCTCGACAGGGGGGGCCGGGGAGCTGTTTTTT. As protein: CASSFSTGGAGELFF.

The CDR3 coding sequence is TGTGCCAGCAGTTTATACGGGGGGAATTACAATGAGCAGTTCTTC. Encoded protein: CASSLYGGNYNEQFF. The gene calls are TRBV27 and TRBJ2-1; TRBD2 agrees at 7 bases. V dropped 1 base and J dropped 4; count of bases not matched to a gene: 4. Germline CDR1 MNHEY, CDR2 SMNVEV (reference sequence). This CDR3 comprises 15 residues.

This clone has only one observation. The V and J genes are TRBV14 and TRBJ2-1; D tentatively reads TRBD1 or TRBD2 (6 bases each). The germline gives CDR1 SGHDN, CDR2 FVKESK. CDR3 length: 15 amino acids. Trimming shortened V by 1 base and J by 10 bases, and 17 bases separated the two germline ends. CDR3 sequence: CASSQVVRGRTEQFF. CDR3 sequence (DNA): TGTGCCAGCAGCCAAGTGGTCCGGGGGCGGACGGAGCAGTTCTTC. Supplemented by reference TRBV14 and TRBJ2-1, the full variable domain reads EAGVTQFPSHSVIEKGQTVTLRCDPISGHDNLYWYRRVMGKEIKFLLHFVKESKQDESGMPNNRFLAERTGGTYSTLKVQPAELEDSGVYFCASSQVVRGRTEQFFGPGTRLTVL.

The chain joins TRBV6-5 to TRBJ2-7; 8 bases fit TRBD1. The CDR3 consists of 15 residues. CDR1 is MNHEY, CDR2 SVGAGI, per germline. J gave up 4 bases and V 0 bases, and 5 bases lay outside the gene matches. The CDR3 region has the DNA TGTGCCAGCAGTTACTCCACAGGGGGAGGATACGAGCAGTACTTC. The encoded protein is CASSYSTGGGYEQYF.

V is TRBV7-3 and J is TRBJ1-1, with 7 nucleotides matching TRBD1. Germline values: CDR1 SGHTA, CDR2 FQGTGA. This CDR3 is 14 amino acids long. Germline trimming cut 2 bases from V and 6 bases from J; bases unmatched to any gene: 6. The CDR3 coding sequence is TGTGCCAGCAGCTTAGACCCCGGGACAGCTGAAGCTTTCTTT. The encoded protein is CASSLDPGTAEAFF.

This chain uses TRBV19 with TRBJ1-4; TRBD1 matches 9 bases. V lost 4 bases and J lost 7; bases outside the gene matches: 4. Germline-derived CDR1 and CDR2 are LNHDA and SQIVND (reference sequence). The CDR3 is 14 residues long. The CDR3 coding sequence is TGTGCCAGTAGTAAACAGGGGGCTCGTGAAAAACTGTTTTTT. Protein product: CASSKQGAREKLFF.

The gene calls are TRBV18 and TRBJ2-1, with 7 bases aligning to TRBD2. The CDR3 consists of 16 residues. Germline V gene sequence: CDR1 KGHSH, CDR2 LQKENI. Trimming removed 5 bases from V and 0 bases from J; junction bases left unmatched: 7. CDR3 sequence reads: CASSAGTMSSYNEQFF. The CDR3 DNA sequence: TGTGCCAGCTCAGCCGGGACTATGAGCTCCTACAATGAGCAGTTCTTC.

V usage is TRBV18 and J usage is TRBJ2-1; no clear D gene. Trimming removed 1 base from V and 9 bases from J, with 22 bases in between. Germline-derived CDR1 and CDR2 are KGHSH and LQKENI. CDR3 size: 17 residues. CDR3 sequence (DNA): TGTGCCAGCTCACCACTTACGTCCGACCCCGCTCTGGCTGAGCAGTTCTTC. Its protein is CASSPLTSDPALAEQFF.

On this clone itself: In the same sample, other DNA sequences code for this CDR3. V and J are TRBV19 and TRBJ1-5; D is uncertain. Trimming removed 5 bases from V and 0 bases from J, with 8 bases in between. Looked up from germline, CDR1 is LNHDA and CDR2 is SQIVND (reference sequence). The CDR3 sequence is 14 residues long. CDR3 loop: CASSPRDSNQPQHF. The CDR3 DNA follows: TGTGCCAGTAGTCCACGGGATAGCAATCAGCCCCAGCATTTT.

This rearrangement joins TRBV28 to TRBJ1-3, with D possibly matching TRBD1 (6 bases). With 8 bases removed from V and 3 bases from J, the gap between germline ends came to 17 bases. CDR3 length: 15 residues. Germline CDR1 and CDR2: MDHEN and SYDVKM. In DNA, the CDR3 is TGTGCCAGCTTTACAGGGTCCGCGGGTGGAAACACCATATATTTT. It encodes CASFTGSAGGNTIYF.

The chain links TRBV18 to TRBJ2-5; D call uncertain. V lost 5 bases and J 5 bases, leaving 15 bases between the germline ends. CDR1 and CDR2 from the germline V gene are KGHSH and LQKENI. The CDR3 spans 14 residues. CDR3 sequence (DNA): TGTGCCAGCTCATTTTCTAGTGAACGGGAGACCCAGTACTTC. The encoded protein is CASSFSSERETQYF.

The CDR3 DNA follows: TGTGCCAGCACAGCTCCCAACACTGAAGCTTTCTTT. Translation: CASTAPNTEAFF. This chain uses TRBV6-6 with TRBJ1-1, with D hard to call. V dropped 7 bases and J dropped 2 bases, with 8 bases sitting between them. The CDR3 sequence is 12 residues long. Germline CDR1 is MNHNY and CDR2 is SVGAGI (reference sequence).